This paragraph covers one TCR beta chain sequence. The sample belongs to a study of blood T cell repertoires in COVID-19. The method was immunoSEQ multiplex PCR; TCRdb's version includes in-frame clones alone and lacks a portion of them. The repertoire holds more than 100,000 clones, roughly 84% seen once, with under 5% in the top ten. The receptor's source is a woman in her twenties or thirties who had recovered from COVID-19. Sequences were obtained from PBMCs or T cells enriched from blood (not recorded which).

CDR3 loop: CASSYTGTSSNTGELFF. CDR3 bases: TGTGCCAGCAGCTATACCGGGACTAGCAGCAACACCGGGGAGCTGTTTTTT. The chain carries TRBV7-8 and TRBJ2-2, with 9 nucleotides matching TRBD2. V lost 4 bases, J lost 2 bases, and 8 bases stayed unmatched. This CDR3 region has 17 residues. Germline values: CDR1 SGHVS, CDR2 FQNEAQ.